What follows are 17 T cell receptor beta chains derived from one specimen sequenced in a study of identical twins. MiXCR, applied by TCRdb to the 5' RACE reads, yields one record per CDR3 protein. The sample holds about 500,000 distinct CDR3 sequences; 13% to 15% are singletons and the top ten take more than 0.8%. This sample was also put to use in a study of yellow fever vaccine responses in identical twins.

The sample comprised CD4+ T cells sorted from blood. The source of these receptors is a woman aged 18-29 years in good health.

This clonotype was found a few times. This chain links TRBV6-5 with TRBJ2-1; D might be TRBD1 (6 bases). Germline V gives CDR1 MNHEY, CDR2 SVGAGI. The CDR3 runs to 15 residues. V lost 1 base and J 8 bases, leaving 15 bases between the germline ends. CDR3: CASSYLGAGLDEQFF. The CDR3 nucleotides read TGTGCCAGCAGTTACTTGGGGGCAGGGTTGGATGAGCAGTTCTTC.

This clonotype occurred a few times. The chain recombines TRBV3-1 with TRBJ2-3; tentative D call: TRBD1 (7 bases). This CDR3 contains 15 residues. V was clipped by 0 bases and J by 5 bases, with 12 bases between them. Germline lookup yields CDR1 LGHDT and CDR2 YNNKEL (reference sequence). CDR3 sequence (DNA): TGTGCCAGCAGCCAAGAGGGCAGGGGGGTAGATACGCAGTATTTT. This gives the protein CASSQEGRGVDTQYF.

V is TRBV5-1 and J is TRBJ2-5; the D gene is possibly TRBD2 (6 bases). V lost 4 bases, J lost 2 bases, and 15 bases lay in between. The CDR3 has 15 amino acids. Germline CDR1 SGHRS, CDR2 YFSETQ. CDR3 amino acids: CASSNSGLAQETQYF. CDR3 in DNA: TGCGCCAGCAGCAACAGCGGGCTAGCTCAAGAGACCCAGTACTTC.

This clonotype has a count of ten or more. The chain joins TRBV6-5 to TRBJ2-2; D remains unclear. CDR1 MNHEY and CDR2 SVGAGI come from the germline V gene. V lost 0 bases and J 5 bases, leaving 1 base between the germline ends. This CDR3 is built from 12 residues. The CDR3 is CASSYSTGELFF. The CDR3 DNA follows: TGTGCCAGCAGTTACTCGACCGGGGAGCTGTTTTTT.

The CDR3 sequence: CASSPRGAGLDQPQHF. As DNA, the CDR3 is TGTGCCAGCAGCCCGAGGGGTGCAGGCCTTGATCAGCCCCAGCATTTT. V gene TRBV7-2 combines with J gene TRBJ1-5; D is possibly TRBD1 (5 bases). The CDR3 length is 16 residues. The germline V gene encodes CDR1 SGHTA and CDR2 FQGNSA. V was cut by 5 bases and J by 5 bases, with 19 bases left in between.

The chain couples TRBV6-4 to TRBJ2-1; perhaps D is TRBD1 or TRBD2 (5 bases each). This CDR3 comprises 14 residues. Trimming removed 7 bases at V and 0 bases at J, with 10 bases between. CDR1 and CDR2 (germline): MRHNA, SNTAGT. The CDR3 coding sequence is TGTGCCAGCAAACGGGGCCCCTCCTACAATGAGCAGTTCTTC. The encoded protein is CASKRGPSYNEQFF.

V gene TRBV19 combines with J gene TRBJ2-7; 8 bases fit TRBD1. V trimming: 2 bases; J trimming: 2 bases; junction bases outside the gene matches: 5. This CDR3 contains 15 residues. Germline-derived CDR1 and CDR2 are LNHDA and SQIVND (reference sequence). CDR3 sequence (DNA): TGTGCCAGTAGTATATCGGGGACAGGACCCTACGAGCAGTACTTC. Amino acid sequence: CASSISGTGPYEQYF.

This sequence joins TRBV24-1 and TRBJ2-1; D is possibly TRBD1 or TRBD2 (5 bases each). The V and J ends lost 1 base and 5 bases respectively, with 17 bases between them. Germline V gene sequence: CDR1 KGHDR, CDR2 SFDVKD. This CDR3 spans 17 amino acids. CDR3 in amino acids: CATSDFPGTQNHNEQFF. The CDR3 DNA reads TGTGCCACCAGTGATTTCCCCGGGACCCAAAACCACAATGAGCAGTTCTTC.

The rearrangement links TRBV6-2 or TRBV6-3 to TRBJ2-2, with D possibly being TRBD1 (7 bases). The CDR3 spans 15 residues. V was trimmed by 6 bases and J by 4 bases, leaving 15 bases between them. Germline V gene sequence: CDR1 MNHEY, CDR2 SVGEGT. This CDR3 is CASRSHQGGTGELFF. Written as DNA, the CDR3 is TGTGCCAGCAGGTCCCATCAGGGGGGCACCGGGGAGCTGTTTTTT.

This clonotype occurred a few times. V gene TRBV2 combines with J gene TRBJ2-3; the match to TRBD1 covers 10 bases. The CDR3 covers 16 residues. V was clipped by 6 bases and J by 5 bases; unmatched bases: 11. Per germline, CDR1 SNHLY and CDR2 FYNNEI. CDR3 protein: CASSSRDRGRQDTQYF. In DNA form, the CDR3 reads TGTGCCAGCAGCAGCCGGGACAGGGGTAGGCAAGATACGCAGTATTTT.

The chain is built from TRBV18 and TRBJ2-1; D unclear. Per the germline V gene, CDR1 is KGHSH and CDR2 is LQKENI. V was pared by 1 base and J by 5 bases, with 6 bases between. The CDR3 sequence is 13 residues long. The CDR3 sequence is CASSPQPNNEQFF. DNA of the CDR3: TGTGCCAGCTCACCACAACCTAACAATGAGCAGTTCTTC.

This clonotype appeared a few times. J is TRBJ2-3 and V is TRBV12-3 or TRBV12-4, with D perhaps TRBD1 (6 bases). The CDR3 is made up of 18 amino acids. Trimming removed 5 bases from V and 1 base from J, with 22 bases in between. In DNA, the CDR3 is TGTGCCAGCAGTGTGCCGCCCATCCGGGACACCCGCACAGATACGCAGTATTTT. Amino acid sequence: CASSVPPIRDTRTDTQYF.

This clonotype was seen repeatedly, ten times or more. V usage is TRBV29-1 and J usage is TRBJ1-1, with 11 bases lining up with TRBD1. Germline CDR1 SQVTM, CDR2 ANQGSEA. The CDR3 covers 14 residues. The V segment lost 4 bases and the J segment 4 bases; nucleotides outside the gene matches: 5. CDR3 bases: TGCAGCGTTGGAACCGGGACAGGGGGCACTGAAGCTTTCTTT. As protein: CSVGTGTGGTEAFF.

This clonotype occurred many times. V usage is TRBV3-1 and J usage is TRBJ1-2; D not resolved. The germline V gene encodes CDR1 LGHDT and CDR2 YNNKEL (reference sequence). Trimming removed 3 bases from V and 0 bases from J, with 11 bases in between. This CDR3 has 15 residues. The CDR3 nucleotides are TGTGCCAGCAGCCAGAACGGTGTTACTAACTATGGCTACACCTTC. This codes for CASSQNGVTNYGYTF.

The CDR3 loop reads CASSTISDLDNEKLFF. CDR3 DNA sequence: TGTGCCAGCAGCACGATCTCGGATCTTGATAATGAAAAACTGTTTTTT. The rearrangement uses TRBV28 and TRBJ1-4; the D is unclear. Trimming pared 6 bases from V and 4 bases from J, leaving 18 bases between. The germline CDR1 and CDR2 sequences are MDHEN and SYDVKM. CDR3 length equals 16 residues.

V gene TRBV4-3 combines with J gene TRBJ2-5, with 10 bases fitting TRBD2. The CDR3 consists of 19 residues. Trimming at V came to 0 bases and at J to 4 bases, leaving 14 bases not matched to a gene. Germline V gives CDR1 LGHNA, CDR2 YSLEER. CDR3 residues: CASSQDWGGLAGVLETQYF. CDR3 coding DNA: TGCGCCAGCAGCCAAGATTGGGGAGGCCTAGCGGGAGTCTTAGAGACCCAGTACTTC.

The V and J genes are TRBV4-1 and TRBJ2-1; the D is unclear. Germline CDR1 is MGHRA and CDR2 is YSYEKL. V was trimmed by 3 bases and J by 11 bases, leaving 17 bases between them. This CDR3 has 14 residues. CDR3 sequence reads: CASSQLPSNDQQFF. CDR3 sequence (DNA): TGCGCCAGCAGCCAGTTACCTTCCAATGATCAGCAGTTCTTC.